This TCR beta chain was documented in a study of blood T cell repertoires in COVID-19. About the study: COVID-19 samples, acute and convalescent, were from the United States, Italy and Spain.

The repertoire was sequenced with immunoSEQ multiplex PCR; TCRdb's copy has only in-frame clones and lacks some. Of around 99,000 clones listed, roughly 85% are singletons. Germline CDR1 and CDR2: LGHDT and YNNKEL (reference sequence). CDR3 size: 18 residues. Trimming took 1 base from V and 8 from J, leaving 24 bases between them. The sequenced sample consisted of peripheral blood. The origin of this receptor is a woman aged 55-70 years with acute or convalescent COVID-19. The rearrangement uses TRBV3-1 (or the pseudogene TRBV3-2) and TRBJ2-1; maybe TRBD2 (6 bases). CDR3 sequence: CASSQGRGLLLATDEQFF. In DNA form, the CDR3 reads TGTGCCAGCAGCCAAGGAAGAGGCCTGTTACTAGCAACCGATGAGCAGTTCTTC.